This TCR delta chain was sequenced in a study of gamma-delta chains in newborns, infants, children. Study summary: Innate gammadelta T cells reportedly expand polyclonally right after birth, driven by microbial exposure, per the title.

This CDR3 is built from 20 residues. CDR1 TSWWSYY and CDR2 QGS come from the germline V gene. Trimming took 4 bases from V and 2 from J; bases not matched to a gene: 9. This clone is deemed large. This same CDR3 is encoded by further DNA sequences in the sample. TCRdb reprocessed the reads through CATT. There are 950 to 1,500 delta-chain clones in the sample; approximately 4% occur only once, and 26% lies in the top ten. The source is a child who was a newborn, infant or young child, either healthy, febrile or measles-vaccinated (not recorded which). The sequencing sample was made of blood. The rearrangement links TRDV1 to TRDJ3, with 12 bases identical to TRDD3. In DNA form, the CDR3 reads TGTGCTCTTGGGGTGGATTTACTGGGGGATACAGCCTGGGACACCCGACAGATGTTTTTC. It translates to CALGVDLLGDTAWDTRQMFF.